This T cell receptor (beta chain) was sequenced for a study of metastatic and nonmetastatic thyroid tumors. Note on this clone: Its antigen remains unknown.

Prior to thyroid surgery, none of the patients had received any treatment. Overall study findings and caveats: Within blood and tumor, benign nodules reportedly had significantly lower TCR beta diversity than malignant thyroid tumors did.

Germline lookup yields CDR1 MNHEY and CDR2 SVGEGT. Trimming left V 2 bases short and J 4 bases short, with 11 bases between. The CDR3 has 15 amino acids. TCRdb reanalyzed the PCR reads via MiXCR. The sample yields around 30,000 clones, about 15% seen once. This TCR came from a male donor with papillary thyroid cancer or a benign thyroid nodule (not recorded which). Some clones in this sample may be carry-over from other donors' samples. The genes are TRBV6-2 or TRBV6-3 and TRBJ2-2, with D tentatively TRBD1 or TRBD2 (5 bases each). The sequenced sample consisted of blood. The CDR3 nucleotides are TGTGCCAGCAGTTACGGCAGGGAGAGCACCGGGGAGCTGTTTTTT. This gives the protein CASSYGRESTGELFF.